A single sample is the source of the 10 T cell receptor beta chains below, sequenced in a study of monozygotic twins with cystic fibrosis. The table came from immunoSEQ multiplex PCR; TCRdb's copy has only in-frame clones and leaves some out. The sample yields 9,500 or so clones, 98% seen once. The sequenced sample was blood. These TCRs come from a girl aged 2-10 years with cystic fibrosis.

This sequence joins TRBV7-6 and TRBJ2-7; D is possibly TRBD2 (6 bases). Germline assignment: CDR1 SGHVS and CDR2 FNYEAQ. The V and J ends lost 4 bases and 1 base respectively, with 17 bases between them. CDR3 length: 16 amino acids. CDR3 amino acids: CASSSSRSGGSYEQYF. The CDR3 region has the DNA TGTGCCAGCAGCTCCTCTCGATCCGGGGGTTCCTACGAGCAGTACTTC.

The genes are TRBV9 and TRBJ2-1; 8 bases are shared with TRBD2. The CDR3 loop spans 16 amino acids. V was pared by 2 bases and J by 6 bases, with 10 bases of the junction left unmatched. CDR1 SGDLS and CDR2 YYNGEE come from the germline V gene. The CDR3 coding sequence is TGTGCCAGCAGCGTCAATCGAGCGGGAGATGTCAATGAGCAGTTCTTC. Translating gives CASSVNRAGDVNEQFF.

In nucleotides, the CDR3 is TGTGCCAGCAGCTTGGAAAGGGGGCGGGAGGTGGGCGAGCAGTACTTC. This translates into CASSLERGREVGEQYF. The chain recombines TRBV5-6 with TRBJ2-7, with a possible D match to TRBD2 (8 bases). Trimming removed 0 bases at V and 6 bases at J, with 19 bases between. This CDR3 is 16 amino acids long. From germline, CDR1 is SGHDT and CDR2 YYEEEE.

The chain links TRBV6-5 to TRBJ1-3, with D possibly matching TRBD1 (5 bases). From germline, CDR1 is MNHEY and CDR2 SVGAGI. The CDR3 loop spans 10 amino acids. V lost 11 bases, J lost 10 bases, and 12 bases lay in between. The CDR3, as DNA: TGTGCCGTTGGTAGGGGTACCATATATTTT. Its protein product is CAVGRGTIYF.

V and J are TRBV7-8 and TRBJ2-1, with TRBD2 identical over 13 bases. V lost 6 bases and J lost 14; bases outside the gene matches: 10. The CDR3 covers 14 residues. CDR1 and CDR2 (germline): SGHVS, FQNEAQ. Here the CDR3 reads CASRPRGTSGTEFF. CDR3 sequence (DNA): TGTGCCAGCAGACCGCGCGGGACTAGCGGGACGGAGTTCTTC.

The rearrangement uses TRBV19 and TRBJ1-5, with TRBD1 identical over 8 bases. J lost 0 bases, V lost 5 bases, and 3 bases had no gene match. CDR1 is LNHDA and CDR2 is SQIVND in the germline V gene (reference sequence). The CDR3 extends over 15 amino acids. CDR3 region: CASSVTGGSNQPQHF. In DNA form, the CDR3 reads TGTGCCAGTAGTGTAACAGGGGGTAGCAATCAGCCCCAGCATTTT.

This clone was counted once. The rearrangement uses TRBV7-2 and TRBJ2-7; TRBD2 is a possible D gene (5 bases). V was cut by 1 base and J by 5 bases, with 12 bases left in between. CDR1 SGHTA and CDR2 FQGNSA come from the germline V gene. The CDR3 has 14 amino acids. CDR3 amino acids: CASSLVSSPHEQYF. The CDR3, as DNA: TGTGCCAGCAGCTTAGTATCTAGCCCCCACGAGCAGTACTTC.

V usage is TRBV6-5 and J usage is TRBJ1-5; TRBD1 matches 7 bases. V lost 4 bases to trimming and J lost 3 bases; unmatched junction nucleotides: 6. Germline V lookup: CDR1 MNHEY, CDR2 SVGAGI. The CDR3 has 15 residues. The CDR3 DNA reads as TGTGCCAGCAGTTCCACTGACAGGGTCAATCAGCCCCAGCATTTT. Protein product: CASSSTDRVNQPQHF.

The chain combines TRBV7-9 with TRBJ2-2, with 9 bases matching TRBD2. V shed 4 bases and J 2 bases; nucleotides not matched to a gene: 14. The CDR3 has 19 residues. Germline lookup yields CDR1 SEHNR and CDR2 FQNEAQ (reference sequence). The CDR3 loop is CASSSERTGGRVNTGELFF. CDR3 DNA: TGTGCCAGCAGCTCCGAACGGACTGGCGGGAGGGTCAACACCGGGGAGCTGTTTTTT. The full variable domain, rest sourced from reference TRBV7-9 and TRBJ2-2, is DTGVSQNPRHKITKRGQNVTFRCDPISEHNRLYWYRQTLGQGPEFLTYFQNEAQLEKSRLLSDRFSAERPKGSFSTLEIQRTEQGDSAMYLCASSSERTGGRVNTGELFFGEGSRLTVL.

The genes are TRBV5-6 and TRBJ1-5, with D unclear. V was pared by 0 bases and J by 1 base, with 5 bases between. This CDR3 comprises 14 residues. Germline V gene sequence: CDR1 SGHDT, CDR2 YYEEEE. The CDR3 here is CASSLADSNQPQHF. CDR3 nucleotides: TGTGCCAGCAGCTTGGCGGACAGCAATCAGCCCCAGCATTTT. The variable domain in full, completed from reference TRBV5-6 and TRBJ1-5, reads DAGVTQSPTHLIKTRGQQVTLRCSPKSGHDTVSWYQQALGQGPQFIFQYYEEEERQRGNFPDRFSGHQFPNYSSELNVNALLLGDSALYLCASSLADSNQPQHFGDGTRLSIL.